The clone carrying this TCR beta chain was observed a few times. Its antigen is not known. TCRdb processed the 5' RACE reads anew with MiXCR; each CDR3 protein has one entry. The data show about 350,000 distinct CDR3 sequences, around 27% seen once. This sample was included in a study of T-cell memory formation after mild COVID-19. The study, taken as a whole, reports: Contracting clones from day 15 to 85 showed balanced CD4/CD8; later expanders favored CD4+. Contracting CD4+ clones were located mainly in CM and EM, and CD8+ clones in EMRA.

Germline-derived CDR1 and CDR2 are GTSNPN and SVGIG (reference sequence). V was cut by 0 bases and J by 4 bases, with 12 bases left in between. This CDR3 has 14 amino acids. The specimen was PBMCs or a T cell subset sorted from them (not recorded which). The sequence derives from an adult woman who had mild COVID-19 (a few samples of this study predate the infection). Cell type and time point are not known. This chain uses TRBV30 with TRBJ1-1; TRBD1 might be the D (5 bases). The DNA for the CDR3 is TGTGCCTGGAGTGTATGGGCAGGGAGCACTGAAGCTTTCTTT. Its translation is CAWSVWAGSTEAFF.